The subject of this entry is one T cell receptor beta chain. This clonotype came up many times. This receptor's antigen is unknown. Base qualities are not provided; no much larger clone lies one nucleotide away. The data derive from a study of T cells in Graves' hyperthyroidism and ophthalmopathy (dated by TCRdb to between 2017 and 2020). As for the study more broadly: Peripheral blood was collected at initial diagnosis, before any treatment. A discovery cohort of roughly 100 patients, 43 with Graves' ophthalmopathy and roughly 59 with stable Graves' hyperthyroidism, was used to find distinguishing TCR V-J signatures. An independent validation cohort of around 19 hyperthyroidism patients and 15 or so patients who later progressed to ophthalmopathy tested prospective prediction of ophthalmopathy. The roughly 90 discovery patients were divided at random into training and test sets in a 7:3 ratio. In addition, the study compared T-cell repertoires in thyroid tissue and in blood from roughly 6 Graves' hyperthyroidism patients. Once sampling was done, hyperthyroidism patients were given methimazole at a starting dose of 30 mg daily, whereas ophthalmopathy patients were given high-dose intravenous methylprednisolone. TCR Vbeta CDR3 sequencing of 135 peripheral blood samples (fewer than 45 ophthalmopathy, some 75 hyperthyroidism and around 17 progressor patients) is reported in the paper.

Moderately to severely active disease, a Clinical Activity Score of at least 3, a NOSPECS grade of at least 4, and a duration under 3 months were present in ophthalmopathy patients. Patients with uncontrolled infections, other autoimmune diseases, pregnancy or lactation were excluded. Diagnoses were based on clinical symptoms, serum thyroxine and TRAb, thyroid ultrasound and orbital computed tomography. Ficoll-Paque density gradient centrifugation was used to isolate PBMCs from around 10 ml of fresh peripheral blood. Trizol reagent was used to extract total RNA, and RNA quality was then checked on an Agilent 2100 Bioanalyzer. The paper's findings and limits, for the study overall: In validation, progression to ophthalmopathy was predicted by the model with roughly 69% sensitivity and around 75% specificity, a median of 6.5 months before onset. Most expanded thyroid clonotypes (frequency above 0.001) were also found in blood, which suggests that blood repertoires may mirror thyroid immune responses. Sample size was not statistically predetermined, and investigators were not blinded to group allocation. A model built on a 13 V-J signature distinguished ophthalmopathy from stable hyperthyroidism, reaching around 87% sensitivity and around 81% specificity in cross-validation and 80%/75% in testing.

The TCR beta CDR3 regions were amplified from the RNA transcripts. The first round of RT-PCR for the TCR CDR3 was performed with the HTBI primer set and the Qiagen OneStep RT-PCR kit. Libraries were constructed in a second round of multiplex PCR, after which size selection and purification were performed. Paired-end sequencing of the libraries was performed with 100 bp reads on an Illumina HiSeq2000. The study's processing was this. SOAPnuke was used to process the raw data, removing reads that contained adapters or uncalled bases, had a mean Phred below 15, or lacked an exact match to the constant primer or identifier. COPE v1.2.5 was used to merge high-quality paired reads, and clonotypes were defined as unique nucleotide sequences. Clonotypes were aligned to IMGT TRBV, TRBD and TRBJ reference segments using MiTCR v1.1. The analysis was restricted to V-J combinations with a frequency above 0.0001, which together covered roughly 99% of the repertoires. A TCS score was defined as the ratio of F50 (clonal expansion) to E x V (chaos), with BLOSUM62-based TCRdist applied between CDR3 peptides within each V-J. Welch's t-statistics and random forest reduced 450 to 600 V-J features to 13, which were used in a naive Bayes classifier (R e1071). TCRdb passed the public sequencing reads through fastp at Q25 and MiXCR, retaining productive beta sequences. Entries that share a CDR3 protein sequence are merged under the most common genes and DNA. The V and J calls were not made by the authors but by TCRdb's processing. This sample holds some 500,000 distinct CDR3 sequences; roughly 25% were observed only once. Of the sample, roughly 10% is held by the ten largest clones.

This TCR came from a woman aged 30 to 39 with Graves' ophthalmopathy. Sequenced: blood.

Here is the DNA: TGTGCCAGCAGCCCGAGGACAGGGATTGGTACGCAGTATTTT. It encodes CASSPRTGIGTQYF. The chain was built from TRBV7-9 and TRBJ2-3, with 8 junctional bases fitting TRBD1. The CDR3 holds 14 amino acids from the cysteine to the phenylalanine. The DNA shown is the 42-base CDR3, in frame from base 1. Germline trimming amounts to 5 bases on V and 8 bases on J, with 9 as the count of junction bases outside the gene matches. The CDR1 and CDR2 encoded by the germline V gene (reference sequence) are SEHNR and FQNEAQ.